These T cell receptor beta chains were read from a single sample in a study of T cell repertoires in cytomegalovirus infection. TCRdb called the reads again in MiXCR, with one record for every CDR3 protein. The data hold under 800,000 distinct CDR3 sequences, with around 24% observed a single time. Sequencing was done on a sample of CD8+ T cells from PBMCs. These TCRs come from a human donor in good health (CMV status not recorded). Some clones in this sample may be carry-over from other donors' samples. The CDR3 runs from the conserved cysteine through the conserved F or W. The D gene is left open where the match is weak. A clone size is listed for some rows: how often the clone was seen (once, few, many), or a class if it is expanded.

D: .; V: TRBV5-1; size: few; J: TRBJ2-5; CDR3: CASSLEPSQETQYF; DNA: TGCGCCAGCAGCTTGGAACCATCCCAAGAGACCCAGTACTTC
D: .; V: TRBV20-1; size: .; J: TRBJ2-4; CDR3: CSARGDPTRSGPKGGLAKNIQYF; DNA: TGCAGTGCGAGAGGAGATCCGACGAGGAGCGGGCCAAAGGGGGGCCTAGCCAAAAACATTCAGTACTTC
D: .; V: TRBV20-1; size: few; J: TRBJ2-5; CDR3: CSARDYAGASQETQYF; DNA: TGCAGTGCTAGAGATTACGCGGGGGCCTCACAAGAGACCCAGTACTTC
D: TRBD1; V: TRBV7-9; size: .; J: TRBJ2-7; CDR3: CASSTETGARYEQYF; DNA: TGTGCCAGCAGCACAGAGACAGGGGCGCGCTACGAGCAGTACTTC
D: .; V: TRBV19; size: .; J: TRBJ2-1; CDR3: CASRYSSYNEQFF; DNA: TGTGCCAGTAGATATAGCTCCTACAATGAGCAGTTCTTC
D: .; V: TRBV14; size: .; J: TRBJ2-1; CDR3: CASSPDGQLRGF; DNA: TGTGCCAGCAGCCCCGACGGACAGCTACGGGGCTTC
D: .; V: TRBV13; size: .; J: TRBJ2-2; CDR3: CASSLAGATGELFF; DNA: TGTGCCAGCAGCTTAGCCGGGGCCACCGGGGAGCTGTTTTTT
D: TRBD1; V: TRBV7-9; size: few; J: TRBJ1-4; CDR3: CASRPDRGGEKLFF; DNA: TGTGCCAGCAGACCGGACAGGGGTGGTGAAAAACTGTTTTTT
D: .; V: TRBV29-1; size: .; J: TRBJ1-2; CDR3: CSVDGRGGGYTF; DNA: TGCAGCGTTGATGGAAGGGGTGGCGGCTACACCTTC
D: .; V: TRBV7-6; size: many; J: TRBJ1-6; CDR3: CASSLGGDDNSPLHF; DNA: TGTGCCAGCAGCTTAGGAGGGGACGATAATTCACCCCTCCACTTT
D: .; V: TRBV6-1; size: many; J: TRBJ2-7; CDR3: CASSVQRPNFYEQYF; DNA: TGTGCCAGCAGTGTTCAGAGACCCAATTTCTACGAGCAGTACTTC
D: .; V: TRBV7-9; size: few; J: TRBJ1-3; CDR3: CASSLGGFSGNTIYF; DNA: TGTGCCAGCAGCTTAGGGGGCTTCTCTGGAAACACCATATATTTT
D: .; V: TRBV6-1; size: many; J: TRBJ1-1; CDR3: CASKSAFF; DNA: TGTGCCAGCAAGTCAGCTTTCTTT
D: .; V: TRBV7-2; size: few; J: TRBJ1-5; CDR3: CASSLVVAGDQPQHF; DNA: TGTGCCAGCAGCTTAGTTGTGGCAGGCGATCAGCCCCAGCATTTT
D: .; V: TRBV12-3/TRBV12-4; size: .; J: TRBJ1-5; CDR3: CASSWDKVHRPQHF; DNA: TGTGCCAGCAGTTGGGACAAGGTCCATAGGCCCCAGCATTTT
D: TRBD1; V: TRBV7-9; size: few; J: TRBJ2-3; CDR3: CASSSTGGTSTDTQYF; DNA: TGTGCCAGCAGCTCTACAGGGGGCACAAGCACAGATACGCAGTATTTT
D: TRBD1; V: TRBV15; size: .; J: TRBJ2-5; CDR3: CATSRGDSRQETQYF; DNA: TGTGCCACCAGCAGAGGGGACAGTAGACAAGAGACCCAGTACTTC
D: .; V: TRBV19; size: .; J: TRBJ1-1; CDR3: CASKYQWTAPTEAFF; DNA: TGTGCCAGTAAATATCAATGGACAGCGCCTACTGAAGCTTTCTTT
D: .; V: TRBV7-2; size: many; J: TRBJ2-1; CDR3: CASSLNTGPIVREQFF; DNA: TGTGCCAGCAGCTTAAATACGGGCCCTATTGTACGTGAGCAGTTCTTC
D: .; V: TRBV12-3/TRBV12-4; size: many; J: TRBJ1-1; CDR3: CASSLVRIFGAFF; DNA: TGTGCCAGCAGTTTAGTACGGATTTTCGGAGCTTTCTTT
D: TRBD1; V: TRBV19; size: many; J: TRBJ2-2; CDR3: CASSPDRVGEDTGELFF; DNA: TGTGCCAGTAGTCCGGACAGGGTGGGAGAAGACACCGGGGAGCTGTTTTTT
D: .; V: TRBV2; size: .; J: TRBJ2-1; CDR3: CASMGGAHEQFF; DNA: TGTGCCAGCATGGGGGGAGCCCATGAGCAGTTCTTC
D: TRBD1; V: TRBV5-6; size: many; J: TRBJ2-1; CDR3: CASSLETGGINEQFF; DNA: TGTGCCAGCAGCTTAGAAACAGGGGGCATCAATGAGCAGTTCTTC
D: .; V: TRBV2; size: .; J: TRBJ2-5; CDR3: CASRGAETQYF; DNA: TGTGCCAGCAGGGGGGCTGAGACCCAGTACTTC
D: .; V: TRBV7-8; size: many; J: TRBJ2-5; CDR3: CASNRPGQGNFLGETQYF; DNA: TGTGCCAGCAACCGCCCCGGGCAGGGAAATTTTCTCGGAGAGACCCAGTACTTC
D: .; V: TRBV7-7; size: many; J: TRBJ2-1; CDR3: CASSLGHQSEQFF; DNA: TGTGCTAGCAGCCTGGGACATCAGAGTGAGCAGTTCTTC
D: .; V: TRBV6-6; size: .; J: TRBJ2-1; CDR3: CASSVGVSEQFF; DNA: TGTGCCAGCAGTGTCGGGGTCAGTGAGCAGTTCTTC
D: .; V: TRBV7-3; size: .; J: TRBJ2-1; CDR3: CASSFIKATDNEQFF; DNA: TGTGCCAGCAGCTTCATAAAGGCGACCGACAATGAGCAGTTCTTC
D: .; V: TRBV28; size: few; J: TRBJ2-1; CDR3: CASSFLVRRSYNEQFF; DNA: TGTGCCAGCAGTTTTTTAGTCCGGAGGTCCTACAATGAGCAGTTCTTC
D: .; V: TRBV6-2/TRBV6-3; size: few; J: TRBJ2-3; CDR3: CASSYGLATGTDTQYF; DNA: TGTGCCAGCAGTTACGGGCTAGCGACGGGCACAGATACGCAGTATTTT
D: TRBD1; V: TRBV6-2/TRBV6-3; size: .; J: TRBJ2-1; CDR3: CASSSETGVYNEQFF; DNA: TGTGCCAGCAGCTCAGAGACAGGGGTCTACAATGAGCAGTTCTTC
D: TRBD2; V: TRBV28; size: .; J: TRBJ2-5; CDR3: CASSLPATSPQETQYF; DNA: TGTGCCAGCAGCCTCCCTGCGACTAGCCCGCAAGAGACCCAGTACTTC
D: TRBD1; V: TRBV9; size: .; J: TRBJ1-2; CDR3: CASSVGGGVKDGYTF; DNA: TGTGCCAGCAGCGTAGGAGGGGGCGTGAAAGACGGCTACACCTTC
D: TRBD2; V: TRBV7-9; size: few; J: TRBJ2-4; CDR3: CASSVGRGDIQYF; DNA: TGTGCCAGCAGCGTGGGACGGGGGGACATTCAGTACTTC
D: .; V: TRBV15; size: .; J: TRBJ1-2; CDR3: CATNTPGRPRGCTF; DNA: TGTGCCACCAACACGCCGGGACGCCCGAGGGGCTGCACCTTC
D: .; V: TRBV7-9; size: many; J: TRBJ1-6; CDR3: CASSLGGFNSPLHF; DNA: TGTGCCAGCAGCTTAGGGGGGTTCAATTCACCCCTCCACTTT
D: .; V: TRBV20-1; size: few; J: TRBJ1-2; CDR3: CSARDSNGGPYGYTF; DNA: TGCAGTGCTAGAGATTCGAACGGGGGGCCCTATGGCTACACCTTC
D: .; V: TRBV19; size: .; J: TRBJ2-1; CDR3: CARTGTLLNSYNEQFF; DNA: TGTGCCAGGACCGGGACCCTCCTCAACTCCTACAATGAGCAGTTCTTC
D: TRBD1; V: TRBV2; size: .; J: TRBJ1-2; CDR3: CASSEGQGAVWSGYTF; DNA: TGTGCCAGCAGTGAGGGACAGGGGGCTGTTTGGAGTGGCTACACCTTC
D: .; V: TRBV2; size: few; J: TRBJ2-4; CDR3: CASKRTYDVAKNIQYF; DNA: TGTGCCAGCAAGAGGACATATGATGTAGCCAAAAACATTCAGTACTTC
D: .; V: TRBV12-3/TRBV12-4; size: .; J: TRBJ1-4; CDR3: CASSFQESAFATNEKLFF; DNA: TGTGCCAGCAGTTTCCAGGAGTCAGCATTTGCAACTAATGAAAAACTGTTTTTT
D: TRBD2; V: TRBV10-3; size: few; J: TRBJ2-5; CDR3: CAISESISTSGDEETQYF; DNA: TGTGCCATCAGTGAGTCGATTTCGACTAGCGGGGATGAAGAGACCCAGTACTTC
D: .; V: TRBV11-2; size: few; J: TRBJ1-1; CDR3: CASSLVTVPMVNTEAFF; DNA: TGTGCCAGCAGCTTAGTTACCGTCCCCATGGTGAACACTGAAGCTTTCTTT
D: .; V: TRBV6-4; size: .; J: TRBJ2-1; CDR3: CANSDSRYEQFF; DNA: TGTGCCAACAGTGACTCGAGGTATGAGCAGTTCTTC
D: TRBD2; V: TRBV12-3/TRBV12-4; size: few; J: TRBJ2-3; CDR3: CASSSLAGGRVTQYF; DNA: TGTGCCAGCAGTTCCCTAGCGGGGGGCCGCGTTACGCAGTATTTT
D: TRBD1; V: TRBV10-2; size: .; J: TRBJ2-7; CDR3: CASKQGPDEQYF; DNA: TGCGCCAGCAAACAGGGGCCTGACGAGCAGTACTTC
D: TRBD1; V: TRBV6-2/TRBV6-3; size: few; J: TRBJ1-2; CDR3: CAGSYRDRGNYGYTF; DNA: TGTGCCGGATCTTACCGGGACAGAGGAAACTATGGCTACACCTTC
D: .; V: TRBV6-2/TRBV6-3; size: .; J: TRBJ2-6; CDR3: CASIGVPSGANVLTF; DNA: TGTGCCAGCATTGGCGTTCCGTCTGGGGCCAACGTCCTGACTTTC
D: .; V: TRBV7-4; size: .; J: TRBJ1-3; CDR3: CASSEKQVGSSGNTIYF; DNA: TGTGCCAGCAGCGAAAAACAGGTTGGAAGTTCTGGAAACACCATATATTTT
D: TRBD2; V: TRBV7-3; size: .; J: TRBJ2-3; CDR3: CASSPGGGSDTQYF; DNA: TGTGCCAGCAGTCCGGGGGGGGGATCAGATACGCAGTATTTT
D: .; V: TRBV6-1; size: many; J: TRBJ1-1; CDR3: CASSERGTEAFF; DNA: TGTGCCAGCAGTGAACGAGGAACTGAAGCTTTCTTT